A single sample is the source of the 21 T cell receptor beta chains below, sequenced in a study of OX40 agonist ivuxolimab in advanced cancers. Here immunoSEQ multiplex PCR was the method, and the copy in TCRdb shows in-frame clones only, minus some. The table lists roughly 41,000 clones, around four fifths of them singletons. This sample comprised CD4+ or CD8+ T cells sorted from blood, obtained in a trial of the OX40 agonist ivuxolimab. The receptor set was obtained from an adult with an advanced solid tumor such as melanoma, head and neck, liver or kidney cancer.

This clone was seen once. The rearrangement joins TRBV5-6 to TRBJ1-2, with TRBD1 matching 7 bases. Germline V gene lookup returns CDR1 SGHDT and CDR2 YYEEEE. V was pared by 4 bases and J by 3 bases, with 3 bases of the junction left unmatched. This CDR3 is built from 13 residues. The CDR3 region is CASSRGTDYGYTF. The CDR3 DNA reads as TGTGCCAGCAGCCGGGGGACAGACTATGGCTACACCTTC.

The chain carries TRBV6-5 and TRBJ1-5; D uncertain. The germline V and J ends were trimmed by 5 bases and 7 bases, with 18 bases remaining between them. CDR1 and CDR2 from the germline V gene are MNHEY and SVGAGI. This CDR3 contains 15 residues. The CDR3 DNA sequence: TGTGCCAGCAGTCCCTACTCCGGGCTTGGACAGCCCCAGCATTTT. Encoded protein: CASSPYSGLGQPQHF.

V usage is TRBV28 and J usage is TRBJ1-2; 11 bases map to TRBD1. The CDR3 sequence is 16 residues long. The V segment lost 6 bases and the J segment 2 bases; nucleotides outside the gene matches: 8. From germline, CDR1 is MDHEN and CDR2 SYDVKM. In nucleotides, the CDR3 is TGTGCCAGCAGGGGGACAGGGGGGACCGGGAACTATGGCTACACCTTC. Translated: CASRGTGGTGNYGYTF.

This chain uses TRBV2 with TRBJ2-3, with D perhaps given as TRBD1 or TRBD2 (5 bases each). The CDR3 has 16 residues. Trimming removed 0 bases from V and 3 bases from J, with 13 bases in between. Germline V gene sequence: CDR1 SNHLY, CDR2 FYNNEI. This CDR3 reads CASSEALPGLTDTQYF. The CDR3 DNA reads TGTGCCAGCAGTGAAGCGCTTCCGGGGCTGACAGATACGCAGTATTTT.

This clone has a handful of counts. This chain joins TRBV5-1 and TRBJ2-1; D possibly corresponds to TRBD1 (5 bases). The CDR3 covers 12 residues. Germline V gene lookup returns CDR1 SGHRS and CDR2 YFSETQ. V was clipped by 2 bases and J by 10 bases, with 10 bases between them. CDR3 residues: CASSFSGQEQFF. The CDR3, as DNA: TGCGCCAGCAGCTTCTCAGGGCAGGAGCAGTTCTTC.

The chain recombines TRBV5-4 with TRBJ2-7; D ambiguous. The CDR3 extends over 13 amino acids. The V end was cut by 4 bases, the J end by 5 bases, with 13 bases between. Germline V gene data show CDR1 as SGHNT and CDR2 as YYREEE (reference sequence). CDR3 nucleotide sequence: TGTGCCAGCAGCATGACGGGCCGGGACGAGCAGTACTTC. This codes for CASSMTGRDEQYF. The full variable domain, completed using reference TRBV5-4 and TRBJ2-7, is ETGVTQSPTHLIKTRGQQVTLRCSSQSGHNTVSWYQQALGQGPQFIFQYYREEENGRGNFPPRFSGLQFPNYSSELNVNALELDDSALYLCASSMTGRDEQYFGPGTRLTVT.

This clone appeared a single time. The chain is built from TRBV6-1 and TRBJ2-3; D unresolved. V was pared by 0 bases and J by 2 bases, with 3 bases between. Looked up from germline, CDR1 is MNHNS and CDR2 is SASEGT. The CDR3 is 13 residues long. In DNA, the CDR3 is TGTGCCAGCAGTGAAGCCCACACAGATACGCAGTATTTT. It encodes CASSEAHTDTQYF.

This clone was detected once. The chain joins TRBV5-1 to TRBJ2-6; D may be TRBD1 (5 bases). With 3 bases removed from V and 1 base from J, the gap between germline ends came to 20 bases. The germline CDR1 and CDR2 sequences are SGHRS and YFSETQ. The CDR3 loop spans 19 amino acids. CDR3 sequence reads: CASSWRGKISGSGANVLTF. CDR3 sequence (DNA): TGCGCCAGCAGCTGGCGCGGTAAAATCTCAGGGTCTGGGGCCAACGTCCTGACTTTC.

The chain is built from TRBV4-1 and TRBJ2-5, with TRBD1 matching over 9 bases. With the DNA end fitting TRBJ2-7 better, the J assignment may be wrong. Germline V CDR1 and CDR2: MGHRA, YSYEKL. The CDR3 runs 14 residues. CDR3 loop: CASSQAGQGYEQYF. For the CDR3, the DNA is TGCGCCAGCAGCCAAGCGGGACAGGGCTACGAGCAGTACTTC.

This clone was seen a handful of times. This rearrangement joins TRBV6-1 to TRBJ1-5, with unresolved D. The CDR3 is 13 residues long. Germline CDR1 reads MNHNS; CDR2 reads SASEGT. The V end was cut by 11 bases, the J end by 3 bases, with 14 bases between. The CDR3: CAAVKSSNQPQHF. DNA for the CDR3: TGTGCCGCAGTGAAATCCTCCAATCAGCCCCAGCATTTT.

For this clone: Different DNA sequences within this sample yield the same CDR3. CDR3 nucleotides: TGTGCCAGCAGCCCGGCTGGGACCAGCGGGAGTCCCTGGTCCTACGAGCAGTACTTC. Encoded protein: CASSPAGTSGSPWSYEQYF. The chain has TRBV9 and TRBJ2-7; 8 bases line up with TRBD2. Germline CDR1 reads SGDLS; CDR2 reads YYNGEE. Unmatched junction bases numbered 19, after V lost 4 bases and J lost 1 base. The CDR3 consists of 19 residues.

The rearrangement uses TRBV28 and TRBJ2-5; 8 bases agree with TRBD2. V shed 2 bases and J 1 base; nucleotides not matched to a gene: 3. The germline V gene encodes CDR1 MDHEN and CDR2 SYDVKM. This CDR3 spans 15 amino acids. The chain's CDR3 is CASSLGGGLQETQYF. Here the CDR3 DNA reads TGTGCCAGCAGTTTAGGCGGGGGGCTCCAAGAGACCCAGTACTTC.

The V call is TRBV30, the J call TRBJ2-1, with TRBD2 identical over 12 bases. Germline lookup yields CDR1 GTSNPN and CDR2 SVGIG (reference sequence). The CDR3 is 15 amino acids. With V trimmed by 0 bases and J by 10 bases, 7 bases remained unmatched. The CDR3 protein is CAWSVPTSGSGEQFF. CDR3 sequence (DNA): TGTGCCTGGAGTGTACCGACTAGCGGGAGCGGGGAGCAGTTCTTC.

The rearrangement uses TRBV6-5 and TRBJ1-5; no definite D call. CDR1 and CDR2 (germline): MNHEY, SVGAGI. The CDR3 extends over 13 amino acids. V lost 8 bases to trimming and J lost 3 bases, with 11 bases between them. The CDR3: CASCSNDNQPQHF. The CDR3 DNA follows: TGTGCCAGCTGTAGTAACGACAATCAGCCCCAGCATTTT.

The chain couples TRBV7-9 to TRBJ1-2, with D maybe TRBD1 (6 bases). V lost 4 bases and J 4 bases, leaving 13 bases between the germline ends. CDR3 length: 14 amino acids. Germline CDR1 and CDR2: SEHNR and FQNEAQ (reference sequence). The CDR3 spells CASSSPPGAYGYTF. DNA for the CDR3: TGTGCCAGCAGCTCCCCACCAGGGGCCTATGGCTACACCTTC.

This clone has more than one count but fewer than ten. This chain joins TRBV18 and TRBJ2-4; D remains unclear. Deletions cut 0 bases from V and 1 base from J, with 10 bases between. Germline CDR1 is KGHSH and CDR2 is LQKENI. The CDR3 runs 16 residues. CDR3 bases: TGTGCCAGCTCACCACCTAGTATGGGGGCCAAAAACATTCAGTACTTC. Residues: CASSPPSMGAKNIQYF.

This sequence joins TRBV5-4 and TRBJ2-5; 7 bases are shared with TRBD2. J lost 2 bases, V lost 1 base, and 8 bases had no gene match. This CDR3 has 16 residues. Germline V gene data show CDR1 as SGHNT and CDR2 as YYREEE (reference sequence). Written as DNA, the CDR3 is TGTGCCAGCAGCTTGCCCGTGGCTAGCGGTCAAGAGACCCAGTACTTC. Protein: CASSLPVASGQETQYF.

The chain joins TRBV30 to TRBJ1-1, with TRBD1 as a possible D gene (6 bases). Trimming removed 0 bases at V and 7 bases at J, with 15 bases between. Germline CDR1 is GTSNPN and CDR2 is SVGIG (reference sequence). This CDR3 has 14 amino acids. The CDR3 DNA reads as TGTGCCTGGAGTGTAGAGGGGGTTAGGGGTGAAGCTTTCTTT. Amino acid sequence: CAWSVEGVRGEAFF. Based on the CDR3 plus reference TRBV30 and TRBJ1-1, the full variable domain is SQTIHQWPATLVQPVGSPLSLECTVEGTSNPNLYWYRQAAGRGLQLLFYSVGIGQISSEVPQNLSASRPQDRQFILSSKKLLLSDSGFYLCAWSVEGVRGEAFFGQGTRLTVV.

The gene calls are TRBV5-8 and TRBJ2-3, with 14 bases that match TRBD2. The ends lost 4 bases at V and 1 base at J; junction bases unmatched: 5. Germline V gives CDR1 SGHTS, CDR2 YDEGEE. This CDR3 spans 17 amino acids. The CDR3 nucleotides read TGTGCCAGCAGCATGGGACTAGCGGGAGTCCGCACAGATACGCAGTATTTT. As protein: CASSMGLAGVRTDTQYF.

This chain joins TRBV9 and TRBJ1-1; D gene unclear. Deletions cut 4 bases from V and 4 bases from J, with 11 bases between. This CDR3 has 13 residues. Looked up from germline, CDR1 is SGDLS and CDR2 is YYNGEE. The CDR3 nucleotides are TGTGCCAGCAGCCCTATAAGAGGCACTGAAGCTTTCTTT. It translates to CASSPIRGTEAFF.

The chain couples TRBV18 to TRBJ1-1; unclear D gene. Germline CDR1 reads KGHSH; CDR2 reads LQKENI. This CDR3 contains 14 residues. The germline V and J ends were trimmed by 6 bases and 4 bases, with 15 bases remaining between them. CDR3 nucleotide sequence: TGTGCCAGCTCCCCCGACACGACGGGCACTGAAGCTTTCTTT. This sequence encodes CASSPDTTGTEAFF.